The 15 T cell receptor beta chains in this list originate from one sample, sequenced in a study of blood T cell repertoires in COVID-19. The method was immunoSEQ multiplex PCR; TCRdb's version includes in-frame clones alone and lacks a portion of them. The table has about 180,000 clones, 89% seen once. The sequencing sample was made of peripheral blood. The receptors here all came from a man between 18 and 35 years old who had recovered from COVID-19.

The gene calls are TRBV10-1 and TRBJ2-7, with 9 bases lining up with TRBD1. J lost 6 bases, V lost 5 bases, and 8 bases had no gene match. Per germline, CDR1 WNHNN and CDR2 SYGVQD (reference sequence). The CDR3 is 14 amino acids. The CDR3 region has the DNA TGCGCCAGCAGTTCGGGACAGGGTCAACGCGAGCAGTACTTC. Encoded protein: CASSSGQGQREQYF.

The rearrangement uses TRBV7-9 and TRBJ2-7; maybe TRBD2 (6 bases). Germline V lookup: CDR1 SEHNR, CDR2 FQNEAQ (reference sequence). The CDR3 extends over 12 amino acids. Trimming stripped 9 bases from V and 0 bases from J, with 9 bases between. Written as DNA, the CDR3 is TGTGCCAGTGGGCGGGACTCCTACGAGCAGTACTTC. It encodes CASGRDSYEQYF.

CDR3 DNA sequence: TGTGCCAGCAAATACGAGACTTATAGCAATCAGCCCCAGCATTTT. Amino acid sequence: CASKYETYSNQPQHF. The genes are TRBV2 and TRBJ1-5; D not certain. This CDR3 has 15 residues. Trimming took 7 bases from V and 0 from J, leaving 13 bases between them. Germline V CDR1 and CDR2: SNHLY, FYNNEI.

The chain couples TRBV7-2 to TRBJ1-4; 8 bases match TRBD1. J lost 8 bases, V lost 6 bases, and 5 bases had no gene match. This CDR3 region has 13 residues. CDR1 and CDR2 (germline): SGHTA, FQGNSA. CDR3 residues: CASRGTGVEKLFF. CDR3 nucleotide sequence: TGTGCCAGCAGGGGGACAGGAGTCGAAAAACTGTTTTTT.

The chain employs TRBV29-1 and TRBJ2-5; possibly TRBD1 for D (5 bases). The CDR3 length is 12 residues. V was cut by 7 bases and J by 4 bases, with 13 bases left in between. The germline V gene has CDR1 SQVTM and CDR2 ANQGSEA. The CDR3 sequence is CSATPQGETQYF. The CDR3 region has the DNA TGCAGCGCCACTCCCCAGGGAGAGACCCAGTACTTC.

This chain uses TRBV2 with TRBJ2-1, with unresolved D. The germline V and J ends were trimmed by 5 bases and 4 bases, with 9 bases remaining between them. Germline CDR1 and CDR2: SNHLY and FYNNEI. The CDR3 is made up of 13 amino acids. This chain's CDR3 is CASSRAMYNEQFF. CDR3 DNA: TGTGCCAGCAGTCGCGCGATGTACAATGAGCAGTTCTTC.

The chain uses TRBV6-1 and TRBJ2-6; 9 positions agree with TRBD1. Trimming removed 0 bases from V and 0 bases from J; junction bases left unmatched: 3. This CDR3 contains 18 residues. Germline V gene sequence: CDR1 MNHNS, CDR2 SASEGT. The CDR3 DNA reads TGTGCCAGCAGTGAAGCGGGACAGGGAATCTCTGGGGCCAACGTCCTGACTTTC. It codes for CASSEAGQGISGANVLTF.

V and J are TRBV5-4 and TRBJ1-4; TRBD1 aligns across 7 bases. The germline V gene has CDR1 SGHNT and CDR2 YYREEE (reference sequence). The CDR3 extends over 15 amino acids. J lost 7 bases, V lost 2 bases, and 8 bases had no gene match. The DNA of the CDR3 is TGTGCCAGCAGCTTATACGGGACAGCGGGTGAAAAACTGTTTTTT. Its protein is CASSLYGTAGEKLFF.

This chain links TRBV6-5 with TRBJ2-7; 7 bases agree with TRBD1. The junction had 6 bases not matched to a gene; V was cut back by 11 bases and J by 5 bases. The CDR3 spans 11 residues. CDR1 is MNHEY, CDR2 SVGAGI, per germline. The CDR3 is CAGRQGHEQYF. The CDR3 DNA is TGTGCCGGCCGACAGGGTCACGAGCAGTACTTC.

This clone was detected only once. The rearrangement uses TRBV19 and TRBJ1-1, with D tentatively TRBD1 (5 bases). CDR3 length: 13 residues. The germline V and J ends were trimmed by 10 bases and 1 base, with 13 bases remaining between them. Germline lookup yields CDR1 LNHDA and CDR2 SQIVND (reference sequence). CDR3 nucleotide sequence: TGTGCCACGTCGAGAAGGGGGAACACTGAAGCTTTCTTT. Translation gives CATSRRGNTEAFF.

Here the CDR3 reads CASSESGSGEQFF. Written as DNA, the CDR3 is TGCGCCAGCAGTGAGTCGGGGTCGGGGGAGCAGTTCTTC. V gene TRBV10-1 combines with J gene TRBJ2-1; D is possibly TRBD2 (5 bases). The V end lost 0 bases, the J end lost 10 bases, and 10 bases lay between the germline ends. Per the germline V gene, CDR1 is WNHNN and CDR2 is SYGVQD (reference sequence). The CDR3 spans 13 residues.

This clone was observed a single time. The chain combines TRBV19 with TRBJ2-4, with D perhaps TRBD1 (6 bases). Trimming removed 3 bases from V and 1 base from J, with 13 bases in between. Germline CDR1 is LNHDA and CDR2 is SQIVND (reference sequence). The CDR3 has 16 amino acids. The CDR3 DNA follows: TGTGCCAGTAGTATCCTGACAGGAGGTGCCAAAAACATTCAGTACTTC. Translating gives CASSILTGGAKNIQYF.

J is TRBJ2-1 and V is TRBV29-1; D is unresolved. V lost 0 bases to trimming and J lost 0 bases, with 9 bases between them. Germline V CDR1 and CDR2: SQVTM, ANQGSEA. The CDR3 extends over 15 amino acids. CDR3 in DNA: TGCAGCGTTGAAGATGTGTTGAGCTCCTACAATGAGCAGTTCTTC. Translation gives CSVEDVLSSYNEQFF.

This sequence joins TRBV19 and TRBJ2-3; TRBD1 agrees at 8 bases. Germline lookup yields CDR1 LNHDA and CDR2 SQIVND (reference sequence). CDR3 length: 15 residues. Trimming took 5 bases from V and 2 from J; bases not matched to a gene: 6. The CDR3: CASSQGAYFTDTQYF. The CDR3, as DNA: TGTGCCAGTAGTCAGGGGGCCTATTTCACAGATACGCAGTATTTT.

The chain couples TRBV28 to TRBJ2-3; 11 nucleotides agree with TRBD2. This CDR3 has 19 amino acids. V dropped 3 bases and J dropped 0; count of bases not matched to a gene: 11. Germline V gene lookup returns CDR1 MDHEN and CDR2 SYDVKM. This CDR3 is CASSFPLPTSGASTDTQYF. The CDR3 DNA sequence: TGTGCCAGCAGTTTCCCTCTCCCGACTAGCGGGGCTAGCACAGATACGCAGTATTTT. The whole variable domain, filled in from reference TRBV28 and TRBJ2-3, reads DVKVTQSSRYLVKRTGEKVFLECVQDMDHENMFWYRQDPGLGLRLIYFSYDVKMKEKGDIPEGYSVSREKKERFSLILESASTNQTSMYLCASSFPLPTSGASTDTQYFGPGTRLTVL.